Below are 2 T cell receptor beta chains sequenced from a single sample in a study of OX40 agonist ivuxolimab in advanced cancers. Clones were sequenced by immunoSEQ multiplex PCR, and TCRdb holds only the in-frame ones, with some missing. The table has around 40,000 clones, more than 80% seen once. The sequencing used CD4+ or CD8+ T cells sorted from blood, collected in a trial of the OX40 agonist ivuxolimab. These TCRs come from an adult with an advanced solid tumor such as melanoma, head and neck, liver or kidney cancer.

This chain uses TRBV5-8 with TRBJ2-1; D uncertain. The CDR3 length is 15 residues. V was shortened by 2 bases and J by 7 bases, with 16 bases between the two germline ends. The V gene's germline CDR1 is SGHTS and CDR2 YDEGEE. The CDR3 here is CASSFSSNLGNEQFF. DNA of the CDR3: TGTGCCAGCAGCTTTTCCAGCAATTTGGGAAATGAGCAGTTCTTC.

The chain's CDR3 is CASSLGGLWQFF. The CDR3 coding sequence is TGTGCCAGCAGCTTGGGCGGGTTGTGGCAGTTCTTC. The V gene is TRBV7-2, the J gene TRBJ2-1; D is possibly TRBD2 (5 bases). V gave up 3 bases and J gave up 12 bases, with 12 bases separating them. The CDR3 consists of 12 residues. Germline V lookup: CDR1 SGHTA, CDR2 FQGNSA.